The 20 T cell receptor beta chains below all came from one sample that was sequenced in a study of blood T cell repertoires in COVID-19. Assay: immunoSEQ multiplex PCR; the TCRdb copy retains only in-frame clones and omits some. Of about 490,000 clones listed, approximately 85% are singletons. The sample taken for sequencing was peripheral blood. Source of these receptors: a human donor in a cohort sampled during active COVID-19.

The J gene is TRBJ2-3, the V gene TRBV5-1; TRBD1 is a possible D gene (6 bases). The CDR3 covers 14 residues. In germline, CDR1 is SGHRS, CDR2 YFSETQ. The V end lost 2 bases, the J end lost 2 bases, and 9 bases lay between the germline ends. CDR3 in DNA: TGCGCCAGCAGCTTAGGACAGCCCACAGATACGCAGTATTTT. Translation: CASSLGQPTDTQYF.

The chain has TRBV19 and TRBJ1-1; 7 bases agree with TRBD1. Germline CDR1 LNHDA, CDR2 SQIVND (reference sequence). Trimming removed 7 bases from V and 4 bases from J; junction bases left unmatched: 12. The CDR3 has 15 residues. CDR3 residues: CASTGLQGPVTEAFF. In DNA, the CDR3 is TGTGCCAGTACGGGTTTACAGGGGCCGGTCACTGAAGCTTTCTTT. Variable domain in full (rest from reference TRBV19 and TRBJ1-1): DGGITQSPKYLFRKEGQNVTLSCEQNLNHDAMYWYRQDPGQGLRLIYYSQIVNDFQKGDIAEGYSVSREKKESFPLTVTSAQKNPTAFYLCASTGLQGPVTEAFFGQGTRLTVV.

The rearrangement joins TRBV28 to TRBJ2-7; a weak D match, TRBD2 (5 bases). Trimming shortened V by 7 bases and J by 3 bases, and 13 bases separated the two germline ends. Germline V gene sequence: CDR1 MDHEN, CDR2 SYDVKM. This CDR3 is built from 13 residues. The chain's CDR3 is CASNRAGLYEQYF. CDR3 bases: TGTGCCAGCAACCGGGCGGGCCTCTACGAGCAGTACTTC. The full variable domain, rest sourced from reference TRBV28 and TRBJ2-7, is DVKVTQSSRYLVKRTGEKVFLECVQDMDHENMFWYRQDPGLGLRLIYFSYDVKMKEKGDIPEGYSVSREKKERFSLILESASTNQTSMYLCASNRAGLYEQYFGPGTRLTVT.

A single count supports this clone. The chain has TRBV30 and TRBJ1-2; tentatively, D is TRBD1 (6 bases). Germline loops: CDR1 GTSNPN, CDR2 SVGIG (reference sequence). V dropped 5 bases and J dropped 1 base, with 14 bases sitting between them. There are 14 residues in the CDR3. The CDR3 protein is CAWGNTGINYGYTF. Here the CDR3 DNA reads TGTGCCTGGGGCAATACAGGGATTAACTATGGCTACACCTTC.

This chain connects TRBV9 to TRBJ1-3; 8 nucleotides agree with TRBD1. The junction had 5 bases not matched to a gene; V was cut back by 0 bases and J by 0 bases. CDR3 length: 17 amino acids. Germline lookup yields CDR1 SGDLS and CDR2 YYNGEE. The CDR3 DNA follows: TGTGCCAGCAGCGTAGAGGGACAGGTTTACTCTGGAAACACCATATATTTT. As protein: CASSVEGQVYSGNTIYF.

The chain links TRBV18 to TRBJ1-4; 9 bases are a match to TRBD1. The CDR3 length is 17 residues. Germline V gives CDR1 KGHSH, CDR2 LQKENI. J was trimmed by 7 bases and V by 3 bases; bases with no gene match: 12. The chain's CDR3 is CASSPPGTGRYGEKLFF. For the CDR3, the DNA is TGTGCCAGCTCACCCCCCGGGACAGGGAGGTATGGTGAAAAACTGTTTTTT.

The chain uses TRBV28 and TRBJ2-7; the match to TRBD1 covers 9 bases. This CDR3 is built from 14 residues. Per the germline V gene, CDR1 is MDHEN and CDR2 is SYDVKM. The J segment lost 2 bases and the V segment lost 3 bases, leaving 2 bases of the junction unmatched. CDR3 amino acids: CASSLDRGAYEQYF. DNA for the CDR3: TGTGCCAGCAGTTTGGACAGGGGTGCCTACGAGCAGTACTTC.

This chain connects TRBV4-1 to TRBJ2-7; D might be TRBD1 (5 bases). CDR1 is MGHRA, CDR2 YSYEKL, per germline. The CDR3 contains 12 residues. V lost 1 base and J 6 bases, leaving 7 bases between the germline ends. CDR3 sequence reads: CASSQVRGEQYF. DNA for the CDR3: TGCGCCAGCAGCCAAGTTAGGGGCGAGCAGTACTTC.

The J gene is TRBJ1-5, the V gene TRBV2, with a possible D match to TRBD1 (5 bases). Germline CDR1 reads SNHLY; CDR2 reads FYNNEI. V lost 3 bases to trimming and J lost 2 bases, with 14 bases between them. The CDR3 runs to 16 residues. The CDR3 spells CASSDLDTYRNQPQHF. CDR3 DNA: TGTGCCAGCAGTGACCTGGACACCTATCGCAATCAGCCCCAGCATTTT.

This chain joins TRBV5-4 and TRBJ2-1; 10 bases map to TRBD2. CDR1 is SGHNT, CDR2 YYREEE, per germline (reference sequence). This CDR3 has 15 residues. V lost 2 bases, J lost 8 bases, and 7 bases stayed unmatched. The chain's CDR3 is CASSLTSGIEDEQFF. CDR3 DNA sequence: TGTGCCAGCAGCTTAACTAGCGGGATCGAGGATGAGCAGTTCTTC.

The chain links TRBV25-1 to TRBJ2-5; D is possibly TRBD1 (5 bases). Trimming removed 7 bases from V and 1 base from J, with 13 bases in between. This CDR3 has 14 amino acids. Germline assignment: CDR1 MGHDK and CDR2 SYGVNS. The CDR3 DNA reads TGTGCCAGCACCACAGGAGTAATCCAAGAGACCCAGTACTTC. This sequence encodes CASTTGVIQETQYF.

The chain employs TRBV29-1 and TRBJ2-3; TRBD1 aligns across 10 bases. The CDR3 runs to 13 residues. Looked up from germline, CDR1 is SQVTM and CDR2 is ANQGSEA. The V and J ends lost 3 bases and 5 bases, in that order; junction bases with no gene match: 2. The DNA of the CDR3 is TGCAGCGTTGAGACAGGGGGCAGAGATACGCAGTATTTT. It codes for CSVETGGRDTQYF.

The gene calls are TRBV7-3 and TRBJ2-3, with 10 bases lining up with TRBD2. This CDR3 is built from 13 residues. Germline CDR1 and CDR2: SGHTA and FQGTGA. J gave up 14 bases and V 1 base, and 6 bases lay outside the gene matches. CDR3 nucleotides: TGTGCCAGCAGCTTAAAGCCTAGCGGGAGTTTGTATTTT. Its translation: CASSLKPSGSLYF. Using reference TRBV7-3 and TRBJ2-3 for the parts outside the CDR3, the full variable domain is GAGVSQTPSNKVTEKGKYVELRCDPISGHTALYWYRQSLGQGPEFLIYFQGTGAADDSGLPNDRFFAVRPEGSVSTLKIQRTERGDSAVYLCASSLKPSGSLYFGPGTRLTVL.

The V gene is TRBV11-2, the J gene TRBJ1-2; D gene ambiguous. V was pared by 5 bases and J by 2 bases, with 6 bases between. CDR1 is SGHAT and CDR2 is FQNNGV in the germline V gene. The CDR3 is 12 residues long. CDR3 DNA sequence: TGTGCCAGCAGCGGCCGCAACTATGGCTACACCTTC. It translates to CASSGRNYGYTF.

This clone was recorded once. This sequence joins TRBV28 and TRBJ1-1; no definite D call. Germline-derived CDR1 and CDR2 are MDHEN and SYDVKM. The V end lost 2 bases, the J end lost 3 bases, and 16 bases lay between the germline ends. The CDR3 totals 16 residues. CDR3 in DNA: TGTGCCAGCAGTTTAACCCCGTTTAGTGTGGACACTGAAGCTTTCTTT. It encodes CASSLTPFSVDTEAFF.

On this clone: Additional DNA sequences in this sample encode the identical CDR3. The chain is built from TRBV7-9 and TRBJ1-1; 8 bases align to TRBD1. The junction had 1 base not matched to a gene; V was cut back by 3 bases and J by 1 base. The CDR3 loop spans 14 amino acids. The V gene's germline CDR1 is SEHNR and CDR2 FQNEAQ (reference sequence). The CDR3 protein is CASSLGQANTEAFF. Written as DNA, the CDR3 is TGTGCCAGCAGCTTGGGACAGGCGAACACTGAAGCTTTCTTT. The whole variable domain, filled in from reference TRBV7-9 and TRBJ1-1, reads DTGVSQNPRHKITKRGQNVTFRCDPISEHNRLYWYRQTLGQGPEFLTYFQNEAQLEKSRLLSDRFSAERPKGSFSTLEIQRTEQGDSAMYLCASSLGQANTEAFFGQGTRLTVV.

The chain combines TRBV5-6 with TRBJ1-2; 8 nucleotides line up with TRBD1. Germline CDR1 is SGHDT and CDR2 is YYEEEE. This CDR3 contains 14 residues. V gave up 7 bases and J gave up 4 bases; unmatched junction bases: 9. DNA for the CDR3: TGTGCCAGCGGGGCAGGGGGCTTAAGCTATGGCTACACCTTC. This codes for CASGAGGLSYGYTF.

This clone was found once. J is TRBJ1-1 and V is TRBV29-1; TRBD1 matches 9 bases. The CDR3 spans 16 residues. Per germline, CDR1 SQVTM and CDR2 ANQGSEA. The trim removed 4 bases at V and 4 bases at J, leaving 13 bases unmatched. The CDR3 DNA follows: TGCAGCGTTGGGGAGCCCCAACAGGGGGCAGGCACTGAAGCTTTCTTT. This sequence encodes CSVGEPQQGAGTEAFF.

This chain joins TRBV12-3 or TRBV12-4 and TRBJ2-7, with D unclear. V lost 3 bases and J lost 2, with 8 bases in between. The CDR3 loop spans 13 amino acids. As DNA, the CDR3 is TGTGCCAGCAGTTTCACAGTACCCTACGAGCAGTACTTC. It yields the protein CASSFTVPYEQYF.

This chain links TRBV14 with TRBJ1-1; weak D call: TRBD1 (5 bases). Trimming shortened V by 2 bases and J by 1 base, and 8 bases separated the two germline ends. CDR1 is SGHDN, CDR2 FVKESK, per germline. The CDR3 runs to 14 residues. The CDR3 DNA reads TGTGCCAGCAGCCAACAGGGTCGGAACACTGAAGCTTTCTTT. Its translation: CASSQQGRNTEAFF.